Below, 15 T cell receptor beta chains from the same sample are listed, as sequenced in a study of radiation and T cells in renal cell carcinoma. Time point of the sample: blood 2 weeks post-SBRT. Indicated treatment: 15 Gy SBRT to primary tumor, nephrectomy 4 weeks later. TCRdb's table, derived via immunoSEQ multiplex PCR, lists solely in-frame clones and lacks some. The table shows 150,000 or so clones, with 87% occurring only once. This material consisted of blood, taken from a patient whose treatment included radiotherapy and nephrectomy. Every receptor here comes from a woman aged 45 to 65 with renal cell carcinoma.

This sequence joins TRBV6-1 and TRBJ1-1, with TRBD1 matching 9 bases. The CDR3 is made up of 15 amino acids. Germline V gene data show CDR1 as MNHNS and CDR2 as SASEGT. The ends lost 7 bases at V and 7 bases at J; junction bases unmatched: 13. CDR3 DNA sequence: TGTGCCAGCAACTTGAAAGGGACAGGGACGAATGAAGCTTTCTTT. It is translated as CASNLKGTGTNEAFF.

This chain uses TRBV7-8 with TRBJ2-6; 13 bases fit TRBD2. CDR1 and CDR2 from the germline V gene are SGHVS and FQNEAQ. This CDR3 has 21 amino acids. V lost 1 base and J lost 0; bases outside the gene matches: 9. The CDR3 region has the DNA TGTGCCAGCAGCTTAGAAAAGACTAGCGGGGGGACTAGCTCTGGGGCCAACGTCCTGACTTTC. Protein product: CASSLEKTSGGTSSGANVLTF.

The chain couples TRBV5-5 to TRBJ2-3; 13 bases match TRBD2. The CDR3 has 15 residues. Unmatched junction bases numbered 7, after V lost 4 bases and J lost 8 bases. Germline V gives CDR1 SGHKS, CDR2 YYEKEE (reference sequence). CDR3 loop: CASSIGTSGVGTQYF. CDR3 nucleotide sequence: TGTGCCAGCAGCATCGGGACTAGCGGGGTGGGTACGCAGTATTTT.

The V and J genes are TRBV5-1 and TRBJ1-1; D possibly corresponds to TRBD1 (5 bases). The CDR3 totals 18 residues. V dropped 4 bases and J dropped 6 bases, with 28 bases sitting between them. Germline CDR1 and CDR2: SGHRS and YFSETQ. CDR3 DNA: TGCGCCAGCAGCCCTGTTAAGTATGTAGGGACCTCGGATCCTGAAGCTTTCTTT. This sequence encodes CASSPVKYVGTSDPEAFF.

The rearrangement uses TRBV6-1 and TRBJ1-1; the D gene is possibly TRBD1 (5 bases). Trimming shortened V by 4 bases and J by 0 bases, and 12 bases separated the two germline ends. The CDR3 consists of 15 residues. The germline V gene encodes CDR1 MNHNS and CDR2 SASEGT. CDR3: CASSGRQSLNTEAFF. The DNA for the CDR3 is TGTGCCAGCAGTGGTAGACAGAGCTTGAACACTGAAGCTTTCTTT.

The chain carries TRBV5-1 and TRBJ2-3, with 14 bases lining up with TRBD2. V lost 3 bases and J lost 10; bases outside the gene matches: 13. The CDR3 loop spans 17 amino acids. CDR1 and CDR2 from the germline V gene are SGHRS and YFSETQ. This CDR3 is CASSSRLAGGIRASQYF. CDR3 nucleotide sequence: TGCGCCAGCAGCTCGAGACTAGCGGGGGGGATAAGAGCATCGCAGTATTTT.

The chain uses TRBV10-3 and TRBJ2-1, with 8 bases aligning to TRBD2. Germline V CDR1 and CDR2: ENHRY, SYGVKD. Trimming took 5 bases from V and 4 from J; bases not matched to a gene: 7. The CDR3 covers 15 residues. The CDR3 loop is CAISRNIAGYNEQFF. The CDR3 DNA reads TGTGCCATCAGTAGAAACATAGCGGGGTACAATGAGCAGTTCTTC.

This chain joins TRBV5-1 and TRBJ1-1; D may be TRBD1 (6 bases). This CDR3 has 15 amino acids. The V end was cut by 1 base, the J end by 1 base, with 11 bases between. Per germline, CDR1 SGHRS and CDR2 YFSETQ. Written as DNA, the CDR3 is TGCGCCAGCAGCTTGCAGGGGACCGAGAACACTGAAGCTTTCTTT. Protein product: CASSLQGTENTEAFF.

The chain joins TRBV14 to TRBJ2-1; possibly TRBD2 for D (6 bases). The germline gives CDR1 SGHDN, CDR2 FVKESK. The CDR3 covers 13 residues. V lost 1 base and J lost 9, with 10 bases in between. For the CDR3, the DNA is TGTGCCAGCAGCCAAGGACGGGGGACTGAGCAGTTCTTC. Translation: CASSQGRGTEQFF.

This clone was counted a few times. The chain employs TRBV6-1 and TRBJ2-7; 11 bases are a match to TRBD2. The V and J ends lost 6 bases and 7 bases, in that order; junction bases with no gene match: 5. Looked up from germline, CDR1 is MNHNS and CDR2 is SASEGT. The CDR3 extends over 13 amino acids. Here the CDR3 DNA reads TGTGCCAGCAGGACTAGCGGGGACGGGGAGCAGTACTTC. Translating gives CASRTSGDGEQYF.

The rearrangement uses TRBV5-4 and TRBJ1-2; D is unclear. There are 15 residues in the CDR3. V lost 3 bases and J 2 bases, leaving 14 bases between the germline ends. In germline, CDR1 is SGHNT, CDR2 YYREEE (reference sequence). CDR3 sequence: CASSSDAQVNYGYTF. The CDR3 bases are TGTGCCAGCAGCTCAGATGCGCAAGTAAACTATGGCTACACCTTC.

V gene TRBV7-9 combines with J gene TRBJ1-5; the match to TRBD1 covers 8 bases. CDR1 and CDR2 from the germline V gene are SEHNR and FQNEAQ (reference sequence). This CDR3 contains 15 residues. V shed 5 bases and J 1 base; nucleotides not matched to a gene: 4. The DNA of the CDR3 is TGTGCCAGCAGCCCCCAGGGGGCAAGCAATCAGCCCCAGCATTTT. Its protein product is CASSPQGASNQPQHF.

The count of this clone is one. This chain links TRBV7-2 with TRBJ1-5, with 8 bases that match TRBD1. J was trimmed by 4 bases and V by 5 bases; bases with no gene match: 10. In germline, CDR1 is SGHTA, CDR2 FQGNSA. The CDR3 consists of 16 residues. The CDR3: CASSREPDRGNQPQHF. CDR3 coding DNA: TGTGCCAGCAGCCGCGAACCTGACAGGGGTAATCAGCCCCAGCATTTT.

The rearrangement uses TRBV9 and TRBJ2-3; weak D call: TRBD2 (6 bases). This CDR3 contains 16 residues. V lost 4 bases, J lost 1 base, and 16 bases lay in between. Germline V gene lookup returns CDR1 SGDLS and CDR2 YYNGEE. CDR3 sequence (DNA): TGTGCCAGCAGCCCTGGGGCTAGCGACGGCACAGATACGCAGTATTTT. It specifies CASSPGASDGTDTQYF.

CDR3 protein: CASSSHTGGYNQPQHF. The DNA for the CDR3 is TGTGCCAGCAGTTCACACACAGGAGGGTACAATCAGCCCCAGCATTTT. The chain uses TRBV6-5 and TRBJ1-5; TRBD1 is a possible D gene (5 bases). V lost 4 bases and J lost 3, with 16 bases in between. There are 16 residues in the CDR3. The germline CDR1 and CDR2 sequences are MNHEY and SVGAGI.